The clone carrying this T cell receptor (beta chain) was counted ten times or more. The sample is drawn from a study of T-cell reconstitution after alpha-beta-depleted transplantation in children. The authors prepared the TCRbeta library with unique molecular identifiers. A single record per CDR3 protein comes from TCRdb applying MiXCR to the PCR reads. The data hold hundreds of thousands of distinct CDR3 sequences, with about an eighth observed a single time. The CDR3 loop spans 16 amino acids. Germline assignment: CDR1 MDHEN and CDR2 SYDVKM. V was cut by 2 bases and J by 0 bases, with 13 bases left in between.

Sequences were derived from PBMCs, mostly from graft donor cells, sampled 360 days after TCRalphabeta/CD19-depleted stem cell transplant. The TCR comes from a male patient younger than 18 who had a stem cell transplant for acute myeloid leukemia, so the T cells may come from the graft donor. V and J are TRBV28 and TRBJ2-5; possibly TRBD2 for D (5 bases). The CDR3 region is CASSLGIRTDQETQYF. The CDR3 bases are TGTGCCAGCAGTTTAGGTATTAGGACTGACCAAGAGACCCAGTACTTC.